This T cell receptor beta chain was recorded in a study of patients and donors after allogeneic stem cell transplantation (dated by TCRdb to about 2020). This clonotype was counted between two and nine times. Its antigen is currently not known. Per-nucleotide qualities are absent, and no much larger clonotype sits a single base away. The library was made by RT-PCR. Instrument used: NextSeq 550. TCRdb reprocessed the public reads (quality trimming at Q25 with fastp, clone calling with MiXCR) and kept in-frame beta chains. Rows with a matching CDR3 protein are joined into one entry that keeps the most common DNA and genes. The sample yields fewer than 25,000 distinct CDR3 sequences; 4.5% to 5.5% were counted once. About 40% of the sample rests with the top ten. Inclusive of the bounding cysteine and phenylalanine, the CDR3 is 14 residues long. Left in the record is the CDR3 DNA by itself, 42 bases read in frame from the first base.

The sequenced sample consisted of blood, either unsorted or a sorted T cell fraction (not recorded which). The rearrangement combines TRBV21-1 with TRBJ1-2; TRBD1 is the table's D call and was not checked against the DNA. TRBV21-1 represents a pseudogene. This receptor was obtained from a human donor who was either an allogeneic HSCT recipient or a stem cell or donor lymphocyte infusion donor (not recorded which). It is not recorded whose cells these are; they may come from a transplant donor. The CDR3 protein: CASSPGDSNYGYTF. The DNA is TGTGCCAGCAGCCCGGGAGACTCTAACTATGGCTACACCTTC.